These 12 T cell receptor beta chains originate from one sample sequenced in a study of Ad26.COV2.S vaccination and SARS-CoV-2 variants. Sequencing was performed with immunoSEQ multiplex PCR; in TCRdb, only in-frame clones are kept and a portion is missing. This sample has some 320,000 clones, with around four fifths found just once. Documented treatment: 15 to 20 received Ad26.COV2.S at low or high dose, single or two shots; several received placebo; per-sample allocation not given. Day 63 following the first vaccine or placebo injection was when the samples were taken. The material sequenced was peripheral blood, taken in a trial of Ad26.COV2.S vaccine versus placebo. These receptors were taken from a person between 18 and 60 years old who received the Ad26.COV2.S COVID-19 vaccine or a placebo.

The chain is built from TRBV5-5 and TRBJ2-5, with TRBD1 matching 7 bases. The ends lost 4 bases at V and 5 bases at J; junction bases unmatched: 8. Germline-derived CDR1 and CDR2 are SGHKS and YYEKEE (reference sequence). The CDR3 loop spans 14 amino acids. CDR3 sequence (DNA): TGTGCCAGCAGCCCCCGGGACAGACGGGAGACCCAGTACTTC. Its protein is CASSPRDRRETQYF.

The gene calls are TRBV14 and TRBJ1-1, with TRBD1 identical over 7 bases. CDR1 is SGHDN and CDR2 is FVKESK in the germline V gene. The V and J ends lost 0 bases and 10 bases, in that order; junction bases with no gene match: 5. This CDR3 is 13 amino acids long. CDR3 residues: CASSQERGLIAFF. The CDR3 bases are TGTGCCAGCAGCCAAGAAAGGGGGCTGATAGCTTTCTTT. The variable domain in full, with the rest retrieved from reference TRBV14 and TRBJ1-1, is EAGVTQFPSHSVIEKGQTVTLRCDPISGHDNLYWYRRVMGKEIKFLLHFVKESKQDESGMPNNRFLAERTGGTYSTLKVQPAELEDSGVYFCASSQERGLIAFFGQGTRLTVV.

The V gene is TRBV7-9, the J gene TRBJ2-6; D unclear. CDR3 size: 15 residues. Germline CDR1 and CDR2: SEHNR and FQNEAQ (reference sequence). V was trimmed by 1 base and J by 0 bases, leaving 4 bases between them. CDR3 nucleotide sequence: TGTGCCAGCAGCTTAGGAAGCTCTGGGGCCAACGTCCTGACTTTC. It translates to CASSLGSSGANVLTF.

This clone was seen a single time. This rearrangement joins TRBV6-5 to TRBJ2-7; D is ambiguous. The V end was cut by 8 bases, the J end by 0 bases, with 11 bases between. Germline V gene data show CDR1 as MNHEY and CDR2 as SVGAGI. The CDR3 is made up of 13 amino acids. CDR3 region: CASRRFNSYEQYF. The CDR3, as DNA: TGTGCCAGCCGGCGCTTTAACTCCTACGAGCAGTACTTC.

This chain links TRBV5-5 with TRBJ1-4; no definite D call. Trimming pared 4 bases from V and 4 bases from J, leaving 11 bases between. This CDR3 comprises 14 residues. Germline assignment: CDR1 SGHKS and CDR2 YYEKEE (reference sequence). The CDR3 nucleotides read TGTGCCAGCAGCGGAGCGTACGTTAATGAAAAACTGTTTTTT. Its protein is CASSGAYVNEKLFF. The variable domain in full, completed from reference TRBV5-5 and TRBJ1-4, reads DAGVTQSPTHLIKTRGQQVTLRCSPISGHKSVSWYQQVLGQGPQFIFQYYEKEERGRGNFPDRFSARQFPNYSSELNVNALLLGDSALYLCASSGAYVNEKLFFGSGTQLSVL.

The CDR3 sequence is CASSSEVTALNTEAFF. CDR3 in DNA: TGTGCCAGCAGCTCGGAGGTGACAGCTCTGAACACTGAAGCTTTCTTT. The V gene is TRBV5-6, the J gene TRBJ1-1, with D tentatively TRBD1 (5 bases). The ends were cut back, 3 bases at V and 0 bases at J, with 15 bases in the middle. Germline loops: CDR1 SGHDT, CDR2 YYEEEE. CDR3 length equals 16 residues.

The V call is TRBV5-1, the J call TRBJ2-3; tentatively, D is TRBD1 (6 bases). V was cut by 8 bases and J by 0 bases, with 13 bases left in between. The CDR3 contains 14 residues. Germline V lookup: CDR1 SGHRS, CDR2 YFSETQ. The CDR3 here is CASREGESTDTQYF. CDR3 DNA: TGCGCCAGTAGAGAGGGGGAGAGCACAGATACGCAGTATTTT.

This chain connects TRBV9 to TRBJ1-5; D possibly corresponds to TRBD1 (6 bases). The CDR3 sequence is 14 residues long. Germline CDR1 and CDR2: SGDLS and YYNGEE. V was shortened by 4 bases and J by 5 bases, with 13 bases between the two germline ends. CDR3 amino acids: CASSRDMWDQPQHF. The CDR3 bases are TGTGCCAGCAGCCGGGACATGTGGGATCAGCCCCAGCATTTT.

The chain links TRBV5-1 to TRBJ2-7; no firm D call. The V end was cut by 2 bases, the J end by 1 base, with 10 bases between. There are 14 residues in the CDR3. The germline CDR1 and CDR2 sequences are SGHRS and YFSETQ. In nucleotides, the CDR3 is TGCGCCAGCAGCTTTAGGGTGCCTTCCTACGAGCAGTACTTC. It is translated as CASSFRVPSYEQYF.

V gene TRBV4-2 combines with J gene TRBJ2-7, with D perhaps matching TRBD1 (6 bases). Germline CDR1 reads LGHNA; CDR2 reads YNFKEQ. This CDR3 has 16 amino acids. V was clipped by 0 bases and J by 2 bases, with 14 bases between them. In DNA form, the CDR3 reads TGTGCCAGCAGCCAAGAGCCAGGACAGTACACCTACGAGCAGTACTTC. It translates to CASSQEPGQYTYEQYF.

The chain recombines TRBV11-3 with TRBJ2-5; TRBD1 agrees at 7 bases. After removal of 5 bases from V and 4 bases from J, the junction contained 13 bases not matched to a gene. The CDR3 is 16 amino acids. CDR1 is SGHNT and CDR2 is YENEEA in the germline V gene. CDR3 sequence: CASSPGDSLTVETQYF. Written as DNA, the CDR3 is TGTGCCAGCAGCCCCGGGGACAGCCTAACGGTAGAGACCCAGTACTTC.

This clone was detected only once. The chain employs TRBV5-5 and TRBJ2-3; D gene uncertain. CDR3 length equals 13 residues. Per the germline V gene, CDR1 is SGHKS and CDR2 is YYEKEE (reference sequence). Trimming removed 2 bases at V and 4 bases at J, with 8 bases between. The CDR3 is CASSFGWSDTQYF. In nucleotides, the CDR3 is TGTGCCAGCAGCTTTGGGTGGTCAGATACGCAGTATTTT.